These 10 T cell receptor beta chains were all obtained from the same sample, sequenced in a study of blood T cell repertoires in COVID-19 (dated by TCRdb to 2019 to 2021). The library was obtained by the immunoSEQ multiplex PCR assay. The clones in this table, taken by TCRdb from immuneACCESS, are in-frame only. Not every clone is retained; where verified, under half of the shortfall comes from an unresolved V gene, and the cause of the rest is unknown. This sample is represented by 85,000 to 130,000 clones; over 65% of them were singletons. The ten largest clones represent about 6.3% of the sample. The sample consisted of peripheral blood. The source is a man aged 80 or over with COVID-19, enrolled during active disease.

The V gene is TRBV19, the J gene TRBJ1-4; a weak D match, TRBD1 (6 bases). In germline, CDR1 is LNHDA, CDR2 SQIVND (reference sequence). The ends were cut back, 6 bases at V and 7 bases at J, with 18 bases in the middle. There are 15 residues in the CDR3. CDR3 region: CASSRPQGGGEKLFF. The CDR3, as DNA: TGTGCCAGTAGCCGACCACAGGGTGGAGGTGAAAAACTGTTTTTT.

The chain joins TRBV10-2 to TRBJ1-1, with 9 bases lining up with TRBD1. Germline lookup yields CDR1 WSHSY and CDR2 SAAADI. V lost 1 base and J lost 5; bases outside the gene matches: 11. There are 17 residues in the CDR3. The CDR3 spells CASSEYYRGQSGTEAFF. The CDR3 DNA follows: TGCGCCAGCAGTGAGTACTACAGGGGGCAAAGTGGGACTGAAGCTTTCTTT.

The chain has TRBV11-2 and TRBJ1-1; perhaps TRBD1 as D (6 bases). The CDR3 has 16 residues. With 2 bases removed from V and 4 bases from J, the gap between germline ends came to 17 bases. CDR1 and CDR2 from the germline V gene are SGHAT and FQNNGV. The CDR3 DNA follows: TGTGCCAGCAGCTTATTTGGGGGCTCCGTGAGCACTGAAGCTTTCTTT. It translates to CASSLFGGSVSTEAFF.

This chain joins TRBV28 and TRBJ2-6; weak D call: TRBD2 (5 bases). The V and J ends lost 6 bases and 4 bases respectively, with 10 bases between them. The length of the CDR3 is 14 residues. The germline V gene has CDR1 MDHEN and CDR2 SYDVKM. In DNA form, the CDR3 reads TGTGCCAGCAGGAGGGTGCGAGGGGCCAACGTCCTGACTTTC. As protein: CASRRVRGANVLTF.

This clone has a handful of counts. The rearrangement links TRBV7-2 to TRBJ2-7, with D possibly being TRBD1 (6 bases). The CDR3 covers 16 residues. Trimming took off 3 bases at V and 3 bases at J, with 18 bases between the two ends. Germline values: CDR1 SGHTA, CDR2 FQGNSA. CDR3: CASSLRSTGGFYEQYF. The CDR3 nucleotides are TGTGCCAGCAGCTTGAGATCGACAGGTGGCTTCTACGAGCAGTACTTC.

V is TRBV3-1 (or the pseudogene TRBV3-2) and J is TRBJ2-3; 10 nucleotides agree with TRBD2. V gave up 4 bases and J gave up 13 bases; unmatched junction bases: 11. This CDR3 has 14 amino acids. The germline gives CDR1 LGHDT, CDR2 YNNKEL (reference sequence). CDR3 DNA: TGTGCCAGCAGCCCCCGACGGACTAGCGGAGAGGAGTATTTT. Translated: CASSPRRTSGEEYF.

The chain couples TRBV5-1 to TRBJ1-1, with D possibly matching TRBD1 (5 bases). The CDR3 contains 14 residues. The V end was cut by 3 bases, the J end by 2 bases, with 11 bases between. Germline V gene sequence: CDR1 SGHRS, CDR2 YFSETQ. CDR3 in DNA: TGCGCCAGCAGCTATCAGGGACTTAACACTGAAGCTTTCTTT. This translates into CASSYQGLNTEAFF.

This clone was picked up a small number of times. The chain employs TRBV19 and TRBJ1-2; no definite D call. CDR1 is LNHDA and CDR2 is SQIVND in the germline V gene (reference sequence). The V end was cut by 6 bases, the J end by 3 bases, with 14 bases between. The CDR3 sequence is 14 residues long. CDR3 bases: TGTGCCAGTAGCGGGGTTGCGGCTGACTATGGCTACACCTTC. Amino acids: CASSGVAADYGYTF.

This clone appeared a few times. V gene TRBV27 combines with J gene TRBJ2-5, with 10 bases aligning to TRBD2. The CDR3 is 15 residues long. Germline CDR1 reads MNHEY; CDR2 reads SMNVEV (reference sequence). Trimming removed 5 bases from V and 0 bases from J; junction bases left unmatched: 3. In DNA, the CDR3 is TGTGCCAGCAGTGGGACTAGCGCTTACCAAGAGACCCAGTACTTC. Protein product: CASSGTSAYQETQYF.

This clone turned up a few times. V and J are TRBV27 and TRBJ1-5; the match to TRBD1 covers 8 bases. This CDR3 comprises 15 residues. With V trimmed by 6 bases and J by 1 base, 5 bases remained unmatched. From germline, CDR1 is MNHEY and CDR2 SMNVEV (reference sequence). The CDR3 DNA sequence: TGTGCCAGCAGACAGGGGGTAGTGAGCAATCAGCCCCAGCATTTT. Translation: CASRQGVVSNQPQHF.